These 8 T cell receptor beta chains share one sample of origin, sequenced in a study of EBV T-cell therapy then PD-1 blockade in nasopharyngeal carcinoma. Antigens of these TCRs are unknown. Specified treatment: AdE1-LMPpoly-expanded autologous EBV-specific T-cell therapy followed by anti-PD-1 nivolumab. Sequenced by immunoSEQ multiplex PCR; TCRdb stores in-frame clones only, minus some. This table has about 22,000 clones, 82% appearing once. Sample: CD8+ T cells from blood, taken at day -245 from a patient whose treatment included autologous EBV-specific T cells and nivolumab. These receptors came from a man aged 35 to 55 with nasopharyngeal carcinoma.

The V call is TRBV9, the J call TRBJ1-2; no clear D gene. The germline V gene has CDR1 SGDLS and CDR2 YYNGEE. The CDR3 runs 16 residues. V was shortened by 4 bases and J by 4 bases, with 20 bases between the two germline ends. The CDR3 nucleotides are TGTGCCAGCAGCCCTCGTGCGGGCCAGAGGAGCTATGGCTACACCTTC. Amino acid sequence: CASSPRAGQRSYGYTF.

The chain is built from TRBV27 and TRBJ2-6; D unclear. Germline V lookup: CDR1 MNHEY, CDR2 SMNVEV (reference sequence). Trimming took 5 bases from V and 0 from J, leaving 5 bases between them. This CDR3 has 14 amino acids. The CDR3 bases are TGTGCCAGCAGTCTGTTCTCTGGGGCCAACGTCCTGACTTTC. It translates to CASSLFSGANVLTF.

The chain employs TRBV6-2 or TRBV6-3 and TRBJ1-1, with a possible D match to TRBD1 (6 bases). This CDR3 comprises 13 residues. V lost 5 bases, J lost 10 bases, and 17 bases lay in between. Germline CDR1 MNHEY, CDR2 SVGEGT. Here the CDR3 reads CASSTPGEMGAFF. The CDR3 nucleotides read TGTGCCAGCAGTACCCCAGGGGAGATGGGAGCTTTCTTT.

V gene TRBV6-4 combines with J gene TRBJ2-1; 14 bases are shared with TRBD2. V lost 2 bases and J lost 7; bases outside the gene matches: 4. Germline V gene lookup returns CDR1 MRHNA and CDR2 SNTAGT. CDR3 length: 16 residues. CDR3 sequence (DNA): TGTGCCAGCAGTGACGGGACTAGCGGGGGTACGAATGAGCAGTTCTTC. It specifies CASSDGTSGGTNEQFF.

This clone showed up just once. The chain employs TRBV9 and TRBJ1-2, with D perhaps TRBD1 (6 bases). The V end was cut by 3 bases, the J end by 0 bases, with 15 bases between. The CDR3 loop spans 16 amino acids. Germline CDR1 is SGDLS and CDR2 is YYNGEE. Here the CDR3 reads CASSAGHQVSNYGYTF. CDR3 in DNA: TGTGCCAGCAGCGCGGGACACCAAGTTTCTAACTATGGCTACACCTTC.

V and J are TRBV9 and TRBJ1-3, with TRBD1 identical over 7 bases. Trimming removed 0 bases from V and 4 bases from J; junction bases left unmatched: 4. CDR3 length: 15 residues. Germline V CDR1 and CDR2: SGDLS, YYNGEE. The chain's CDR3 is CASSVGGGSGNTIYF. The CDR3 DNA reads TGTGCCAGCAGCGTAGGAGGGGGCTCCGGAAACACCATATATTTT.

The V and J genes are TRBV6-5 and TRBJ1-2; D unresolved. CDR1 is MNHEY and CDR2 is SVGAGI in the germline V gene. V lost 1 base and J 4 bases, leaving 7 bases between the germline ends. CDR3 length: 13 amino acids. The CDR3 nucleotides read TGTGCCAGCAGTTACTGGCAGGCCTATGGCTACACCTTC. This sequence encodes CASSYWQAYGYTF.

The CDR3 here is CASSLVWGYNEQFF. In DNA, the CDR3 is TGTGCCAGCAGCTTAGTCTGGGGCTACAATGAGCAGTTCTTC. The chain combines TRBV7-8 with TRBJ2-1; D gene uncertain. In germline, CDR1 is SGHVS, CDR2 FQNEAQ. With 1 base removed from V and 3 bases from J, the gap between germline ends came to 7 bases. This CDR3 contains 14 residues. The complete variable domain, with remaining parts taken from reference TRBV7-8 and TRBJ2-1, reads GAGVSQSPRYKVAKRGQDVALRCDPISGHVSLFWYQQALGQGPEFLTYFQNEAQLDKSGLPSDRFFAERPEGSVSTLKIQRTQQEDSAVYLCASSLVWGYNEQFFGPGTRLTVL.